The T cell receptor (beta chain) described here comes from a study of CD4 T cells in relation to SARS-CoV-2 and coronaviruses. The length of the CDR3 is 15 residues. V was trimmed by 2 bases and J by 0 bases, leaving 10 bases between them. Germline V gene sequence: CDR1 SGHRS, CDR2 YFSETQ. Points from the study as a whole: The assay detects memory recall responses, not culture-primed primary responses. No crossreactivity against non-spike viral proteins was tested here.

For less than eleven days, roughly 10^5 sorted CD4+ cells grew with T cell-depleted PBMCs and CEF. Clones were sequenced by immunoSEQ multiplex PCR, and TCRdb holds only the in-frame ones, with some missing. The table shows about 36,000 clones, with approximately 83% occurring only once. Turning to this clone: What it binds is not known.

The chain joins TRBV5-1 to TRBJ2-3; D call uncertain. The sequencing input was naive CD4+ T cells from PBMCs, cultured in vitro. Noted subset: naive CD4+ T cells isolated by negative enrichment. This TCR derives from an adult with COVID-19. CDR3 in amino acids: CASSFRERSTDTQYF. CDR3 coding DNA: TGCGCCAGCAGCTTTCGTGAGAGGAGCACAGATACGCAGTATTTT.